These 9 T cell receptor beta chains were sequenced from one sample in a study of cytomegalovirus exposure and HLA in healthy donors listed by TCRdb under 2017. The protocol used for the library was the immunoSEQ multiplex PCR assay. For the multiplex PCR, a mixture combining 60 forward primers for TCR Vbeta segments and 13 reverse primers for TCR Jbeta segments was used. TCRdb stores this immuneACCESS table with in-frame sequences only. Part of the clones is absent; in the studies checked, under half of the shortfall reflects unresolved V genes, and no reason is known for the rest. The sample table contains about 210,000 clones; only one count was recorded for 82% of them. The biggest ten clones account for about 6.1% of the sample. The material sequenced was PBMCs. The receptors were sampled from a man aged 40-50 years in good health and CMV-seropositive.

A remark on this clone: The junction shows a germline mismatch at one end, possibly a read error. This sequence joins TRBV4-1 and TRBJ2-1, with 8 nucleotides matching TRBD1. Germline lookup yields CDR1 MGHRA and CDR2 YSYEKL. The length of the CDR3 is 17 residues. The CDR3 spells CASSQDYQRTGWHERFF. Here the CDR3 DNA reads TGCGCCAGCAGCCAAGATTACCAAAGGACAGGGTGGCATGAGCGGTTCTTC.

This clone has a single count. This rearrangement joins TRBV15 to TRBJ2-3, with 9 bases fitting TRBD2. Losses at the gene ends were 4 bases for V and 1 base for J; bases not matched to a gene: 9. This CDR3 contains 17 residues. Germline CDR1 LNHNV, CDR2 YYDKDF (reference sequence). The CDR3 DNA is TGTGCCACCAGCATTACCCGACTAGCGGAAGGCACAGATACGCAGTATTTT. It encodes CATSITRLAEGTDTQYF.

V usage is TRBV7-2 and J usage is TRBJ2-7, with 13 bases matching TRBD2. Trimming removed 4 bases from V and 3 bases from J; junction bases left unmatched: 3. This CDR3 region has 15 residues. CDR1 and CDR2 (germline): SGHTA, FQGNSA. CDR3 nucleotide sequence: TGTGCCAGCAGCTCGGGACTAGCGGGATTCTACGAGCAGTACTTC. The encoded protein is CASSSGLAGFYEQYF.

V and J are TRBV6-5 and TRBJ2-1, with TRBD2 matching over 8 bases. The germline CDR1 and CDR2 sequences are MNHEY and SVGAGI. V trimming: 7 bases; J trimming: 2 bases; junction bases outside the gene matches: 7. The CDR3 has 15 residues. For the CDR3, the DNA is TGTGCCAGCAAGATTAGCGGGACCACCTACAATGAGCAGTTCTTC. Encoded protein: CASKISGTTYNEQFF.

In this sample, this clone turned up a few times. The V and J genes are TRBV6-1 and TRBJ1-5; the D gene is possibly TRBD1 (5 bases). Per the germline V gene, CDR1 is MNHNS and CDR2 is SASEGT. This CDR3 has 14 amino acids. V lost 7 bases to trimming and J lost 4 bases, with 14 bases between them. As DNA, the CDR3 is TGTGCCAGCACCCTAATGGGGGGAAATCAGCCCCAGCATTTT. Translating gives CASTLMGGNQPQHF.

The V gene is TRBV30, the J gene TRBJ2-1; 14 nucleotides align to TRBD2. Germline CDR1 reads GTSNPN; CDR2 reads SVGIG (reference sequence). V lost 8 bases to trimming and J lost 6 bases; unmatched junction nucleotides: 9. CDR3 length: 15 amino acids. The CDR3 spells CARNSGTSGSNEQFF. CDR3 sequence (DNA): TGTGCCAGAAATTCCGGGACTAGCGGGAGCAATGAGCAGTTCTTC.

This chain connects TRBV12-5 to TRBJ1-1; TRBD1 matches at 9 bases. J gave up 3 bases and V 2 bases, and 1 base lay outside the gene matches. From germline, CDR1 is LGHNT and CDR2 FRNRAP. The CDR3 has 14 residues. DNA of the CDR3: TGTGCTAGTGGTTTGTGGACAGGGGACACTGAAGCTTTCTTT. Its protein product is CASGLWTGDTEAFF.

V usage is TRBV4-1 and J usage is TRBJ1-3; D is unclear. Looked up from germline, CDR1 is MGHRA and CDR2 is YSYEKL. The CDR3 totals 15 residues. V lost 3 bases and J 4 bases, leaving 13 bases between the germline ends. CDR3 bases: TGCGCCAGCAGCCAGACACCGGGAGGCGGAAACACCATATATTTT. It translates to CASSQTPGGGNTIYF.

The chain recombines TRBV19 with TRBJ1-2; D is unresolved. Trimming cost V 3 bases and J 5 bases, with 16 bases left between them. Germline CDR1 LNHDA, CDR2 SQIVND (reference sequence). This CDR3 has 15 amino acids. The CDR3 loop reads CASSISTVKSYGYTF. CDR3 DNA sequence: TGTGCCAGTAGTATCTCCACAGTCAAATCTTATGGCTACACCTTC.